One sample yielded the 19 T cell receptor beta chains listed below, sequenced in a study of T cell responses to AZD1222 COVID-19 vaccine. Produced via immunoSEQ multiplex PCR; TCRdb's table is partial and in-frame only. The table shows 120,000 to 150,000 clones, with under 95% occurring only once. The sequences come from peripheral blood, collected on day 0 of AZD1222 vaccination. These receptors came from an adult in good health.

The J gene is TRBJ1-1, the V gene TRBV3-1 (or the pseudogene TRBV3-2); a possible D gene is TRBD1 (6 bases). Germline lookup yields CDR1 LGHDT and CDR2 YNNKEL (reference sequence). This CDR3 is built from 14 residues. V lost 4 bases, J lost 4 bases, and 13 bases lay in between. The CDR3 loop is CASSLTEGVTEAFF. The CDR3 DNA reads TGTGCCAGCAGCCTCACTGAGGGGGTCACTGAAGCTTTCTTT.

The chain recombines TRBV19 with TRBJ1-3; D call uncertain. This CDR3 is built from 15 residues. Germline lookup yields CDR1 LNHDA and CDR2 SQIVND (reference sequence). V was trimmed by 6 bases and J by 2 bases, leaving 14 bases between them. The CDR3: CASRGPGSTGNTIYF. The CDR3 DNA reads as TGTGCCAGTAGAGGCCCGGGCAGCACTGGAAACACCATATATTTT.

The chain has TRBV7-9 and TRBJ2-3; perhaps TRBD1 as D (6 bases). The V and J ends lost 1 base and 1 base respectively, with 9 bases between them. The CDR3 runs to 15 residues. Germline CDR1 and CDR2: SEHNR and FQNEAQ (reference sequence). Here the CDR3 DNA reads TGTGCCAGCAGCTTAGGGGGGCTCGGCACAGATACGCAGTATTTT. It is translated as CASSLGGLGTDTQYF.

The gene calls are TRBV6-2 or TRBV6-3 and TRBJ2-5, with D possibly matching TRBD2 (6 bases). The CDR3 totals 14 residues. V was pared by 1 base and J by 3 bases, with 9 bases between. Germline-derived CDR1 and CDR2 are MNHEY and SVGEGT. The DNA of the CDR3 is TGTGCCAGCAGTTACTGGGGGGAGGAAGAGACCCAGTACTTC. Amino acid sequence: CASSYWGEEETQYF.

This chain links TRBV5-4 with TRBJ2-5; tentative D call: TRBD1 (5 bases). There are 14 residues in the CDR3. Trimming pared 0 bases from V and 5 bases from J, leaving 11 bases between. CDR1 is SGHNT, CDR2 YYREEE, per germline (reference sequence). In nucleotides, the CDR3 is TGTGCCAGCAGCTTGGAGGGGTTGTCGGAGACCCAGTACTTC. This codes for CASSLEGLSETQYF.

The chain carries TRBV6-5 and TRBJ2-3, with a tentative D call TRBD2 (6 bases). Germline V gene sequence: CDR1 MNHEY, CDR2 SVGAGI. The length of the CDR3 is 14 residues. V dropped 5 bases and J dropped 4 bases, with 13 bases sitting between them. DNA for the CDR3: TGTGCCAGCAGTCGGCGCGGGAAGTCAGATACGCAGTATTTT. Amino acid sequence: CASSRRGKSDTQYF.

The V gene is TRBV5-1, the J gene TRBJ1-1; 8 nucleotides line up with TRBD1. This CDR3 contains 13 residues. Germline V lookup: CDR1 SGHRS, CDR2 YFSETQ. Trimming took 4 bases from V and 4 from J; bases not matched to a gene: 3. CDR3 sequence reads: CASSEQGVTEAFF. The CDR3 nucleotides are TGCGCCAGCAGCGAACAGGGGGTCACTGAAGCTTTCTTT.

This rearrangement joins TRBV6-5 to TRBJ2-7, with TRBD1 identical over 10 bases. The CDR3 is made up of 13 amino acids. CDR1 is MNHEY and CDR2 is SVGAGI in the germline V gene. Unmatched junction bases numbered 4, after V lost 6 bases and J lost 5 bases. The CDR3 reads CASSRDRGDEQYF. CDR3 DNA sequence: TGTGCCAGCAGCCGGGACAGGGGCGACGAGCAGTACTTC.

This rearrangement joins TRBV3-1 (or the pseudogene TRBV3-2) to TRBJ2-7; possible D gene TRBD2, 6 bases. Germline loops: CDR1 LGHDT, CDR2 YNNKEL (reference sequence). CDR3 size: 12 residues. Trimming left V 4 bases short and J 6 bases short, with 10 bases between. DNA for the CDR3: TGTGCCAGCAGCCTTTTGGGGGGCGAGCAGTACTTC. Amino acid sequence: CASSLLGGEQYF.

The chain uses TRBV11-1 and TRBJ2-7, with TRBD1 matching 7 bases. CDR3 length equals 14 residues. Germline CDR1 reads SGHAT; CDR2 reads FQDESV (reference sequence). V lost 4 bases to trimming and J lost 0 bases; unmatched junction nucleotides: 3. CDR3: CASSSDRASYEQYF. In DNA form, the CDR3 reads TGTGCCAGCAGCTCCGACAGGGCCTCCTACGAGCAGTACTTC. Full variable domain (remainder filled in from reference TRBV11-1 and TRBJ2-7): EAEVAQSPRYKITEKSQAVAFWCDPISGHATLYWYRQILGQGPELLVQFQDESVVDDSQLPKDRFSAERLKGVDSTLKIQPAELGDSAMYLCASSSDRASYEQYFGPGTRLTVT.

This clone was seen just once. The V gene is TRBV7-2, the J gene TRBJ1-2; D unclear. CDR1 is SGHTA, CDR2 FQGNSA, per germline. The CDR3 has 14 amino acids. Trimming pared 0 bases from V and 4 bases from J, leaving 9 bases between. The CDR3 DNA reads TGTGCCAGCAGCTTAGCGCAGGCGCGCTATGGCTACACCTTC. Its protein product is CASSLAQARYGYTF.

This chain joins TRBV7-2 and TRBJ1-5; D is uncertain. The CDR3 has 14 amino acids. Trimming pared 3 bases from V and 5 bases from J, leaving 11 bases between. Germline assignment: CDR1 SGHTA and CDR2 FQGNSA. DNA for the CDR3: TGTGCCAGCAGCTTGCAGCCTCTTCATCAGCCCCAGCATTTT. This gives the protein CASSLQPLHQPQHF.

This sequence joins TRBV19 and TRBJ2-1; 9 nucleotides agree with TRBD1. Per germline, CDR1 LNHDA and CDR2 SQIVND (reference sequence). The junction had 3 bases not matched to a gene; V was cut back by 4 bases and J by 5 bases. This CDR3 has 14 residues. In DNA form, the CDR3 reads TGTGCCAGTAGTACGGGGACAGGGCACAATGAGCAGTTCTTC. It translates to CASSTGTGHNEQFF. The full variable domain, with the rest looked up from reference TRBV19 and TRBJ2-1, is DGGITQSPKYLFRKEGQNVTLSCEQNLNHDAMYWYRQDPGQGLRLIYYSQIVNDFQKGDIAEGYSVSREKKESFPLTVTSAQKNPTAFYLCASSTGTGHNEQFFGPGTRLTVL.

This chain uses TRBV4-1 with TRBJ2-1, with 9 bases matching TRBD1. This CDR3 has 17 residues. From germline, CDR1 is MGHRA and CDR2 YSYEKL. Unmatched junction bases numbered 12, after V lost 0 bases and J lost 9 bases. The CDR3: CASSQDTQGATTTEQFF. CDR3 bases: TGCGCCAGCAGCCAAGATACACAGGGGGCGACTACAACTGAGCAGTTCTTC.

The CDR3 bases are TGTGCCATCAGTGATGATGGTAGAGGGAGGGAGACCCAGTACTTC. It is translated as CAISDDGRGRETQYF. V gene TRBV10-3 combines with J gene TRBJ2-5; TRBD2 is a possible D gene (6 bases). The V end lost 3 bases, the J end lost 5 bases, and 16 bases lay between the germline ends. This CDR3 region has 15 residues. Germline V gives CDR1 ENHRY, CDR2 SYGVKD.

The CDR3: CASGPGAGQGANEQFF. The CDR3 DNA reads TGTGCCAGCGGTCCTGGGGCGGGACAGGGTGCCAATGAGCAGTTCTTC. The chain uses TRBV27 and TRBJ2-1, with 9 bases lining up with TRBD1. The V gene end was trimmed by 8 bases and the J gene end by 6 bases; junction bases not matched to a gene: 14. From germline, CDR1 is MNHEY and CDR2 SMNVEV (reference sequence). The CDR3 spans 16 residues.

J is TRBJ2-5 and V is TRBV5-4; a possible D gene is TRBD1 (6 bases). The CDR3 is made up of 15 amino acids. Germline V gene data show CDR1 as SGHNT and CDR2 as YYREEE (reference sequence). V lost 5 bases and J 3 bases, leaving 17 bases between the germline ends. CDR3 nucleotides: TGTGCCAGCAGGATACAGGGCCGAAGTAAAGAGACCCAGTACTTC. It is translated as CASRIQGRSKETQYF.

J is TRBJ2-3 and V is TRBV2; TRBD1 matches 10 bases. This CDR3 has 16 residues. Germline values: CDR1 SNHLY, CDR2 FYNNEI. V was clipped by 6 bases and J by 2 bases; unmatched bases: 8. The CDR3 protein is CASSADRGEFTDTQYF. The CDR3 coding sequence is TGTGCCAGCAGCGCGGACAGGGGGGAATTCACAGATACGCAGTATTTT.

This sequence joins TRBV29-1 and TRBJ1-2, with D possibly TRBD1 on 5 matching bases. Germline values: CDR1 SQVTM, CDR2 ANQGSEA. This CDR3 spans 12 amino acids. The V gene lost 4 bases and the J gene lost 7 bases, with 13 bases spanning the gap. This chain's CDR3 is CSVGDGLGGYTF. DNA for the CDR3: TGCAGCGTTGGGGACGGTCTCGGTGGCTACACCTTC.